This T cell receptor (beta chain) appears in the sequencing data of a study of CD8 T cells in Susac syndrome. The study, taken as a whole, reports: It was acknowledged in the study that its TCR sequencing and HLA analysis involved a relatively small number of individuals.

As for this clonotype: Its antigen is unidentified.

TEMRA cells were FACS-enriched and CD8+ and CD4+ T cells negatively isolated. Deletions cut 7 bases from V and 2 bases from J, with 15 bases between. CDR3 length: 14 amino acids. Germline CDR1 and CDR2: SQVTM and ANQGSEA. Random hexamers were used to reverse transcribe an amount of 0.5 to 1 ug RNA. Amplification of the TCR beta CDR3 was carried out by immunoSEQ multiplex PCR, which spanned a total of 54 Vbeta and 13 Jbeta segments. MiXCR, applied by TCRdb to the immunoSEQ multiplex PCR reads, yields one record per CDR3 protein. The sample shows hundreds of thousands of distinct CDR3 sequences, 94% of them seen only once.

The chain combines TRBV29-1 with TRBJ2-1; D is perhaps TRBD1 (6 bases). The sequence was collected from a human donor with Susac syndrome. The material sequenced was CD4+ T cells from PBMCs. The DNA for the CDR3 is TGCAGCGCCTCGTCCCCAGGGGCCTACAATGAGCAGTTCTTC. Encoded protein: CSASSPGAYNEQFF.